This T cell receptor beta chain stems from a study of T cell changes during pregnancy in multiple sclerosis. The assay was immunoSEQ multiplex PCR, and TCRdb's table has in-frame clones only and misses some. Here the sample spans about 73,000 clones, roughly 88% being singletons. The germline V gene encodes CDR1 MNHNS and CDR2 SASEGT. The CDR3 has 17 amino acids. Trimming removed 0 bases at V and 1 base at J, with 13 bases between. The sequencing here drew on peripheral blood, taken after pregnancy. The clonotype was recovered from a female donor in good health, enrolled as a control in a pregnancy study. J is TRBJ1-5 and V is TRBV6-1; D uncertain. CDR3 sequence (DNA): TGTGCCAGCAGTGAAGCGAGGCCAATCCGGAGCAATCAGCCCCAGCATTTT. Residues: CASSEARPIRSNQPQHF.